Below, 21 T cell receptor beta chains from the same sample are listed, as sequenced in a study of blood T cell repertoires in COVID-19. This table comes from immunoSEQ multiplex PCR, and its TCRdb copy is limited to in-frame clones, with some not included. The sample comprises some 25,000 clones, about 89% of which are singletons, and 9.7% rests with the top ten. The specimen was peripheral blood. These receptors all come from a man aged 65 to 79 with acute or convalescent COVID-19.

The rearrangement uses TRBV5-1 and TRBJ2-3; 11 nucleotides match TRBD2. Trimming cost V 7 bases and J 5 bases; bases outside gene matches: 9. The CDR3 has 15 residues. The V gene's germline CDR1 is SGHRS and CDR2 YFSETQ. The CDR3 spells CASGSGLAGGDTQYF. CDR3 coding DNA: TGCGCCAGCGGCTCGGGGCTAGCGGGGGGAGATACGCAGTATTTT.

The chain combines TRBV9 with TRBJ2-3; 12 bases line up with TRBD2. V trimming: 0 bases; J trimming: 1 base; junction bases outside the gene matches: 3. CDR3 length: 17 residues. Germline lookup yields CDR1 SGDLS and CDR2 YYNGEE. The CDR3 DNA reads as TGTGCCAGCAGCGTAGGGACTAGCGGGACAGGCACAGATACGCAGTATTTT. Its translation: CASSVGTSGTGTDTQYF. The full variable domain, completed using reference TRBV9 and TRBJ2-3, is DSGVTQTPKHLITATGQRVTLRCSPRSGDLSVYWYQQSLDQGLQFLIQYYNGEERAKGNILERFSAQQFPDLHSELNLSSLELGDSALYFCASSVGTSGTGTDTQYFGPGTRLTVL.

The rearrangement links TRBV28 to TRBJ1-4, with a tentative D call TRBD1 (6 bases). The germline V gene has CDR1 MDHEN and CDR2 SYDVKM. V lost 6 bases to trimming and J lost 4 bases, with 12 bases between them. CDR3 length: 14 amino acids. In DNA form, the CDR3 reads TGTGCCAGCAGCCCCGGACAGTTTAATGAAAAACTGTTTTTT. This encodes CASSPGQFNEKLFF. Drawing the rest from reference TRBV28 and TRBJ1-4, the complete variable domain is DVKVTQSSRYLVKRTGEKVFLECVQDMDHENMFWYRQDPGLGLRLIYFSYDVKMKEKGDIPEGYSVSREKKERFSLILESASTNQTSMYLCASSPGQFNEKLFFGSGTQLSVL.

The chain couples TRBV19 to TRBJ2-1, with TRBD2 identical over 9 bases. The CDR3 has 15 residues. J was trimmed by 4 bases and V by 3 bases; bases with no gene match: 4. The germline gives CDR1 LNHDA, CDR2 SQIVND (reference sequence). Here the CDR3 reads CASSIRSGGYNEQFF. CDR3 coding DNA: TGTGCCAGTAGTATCCGTAGCGGGGGTTACAATGAGCAGTTCTTC. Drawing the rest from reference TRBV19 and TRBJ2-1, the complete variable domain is DGGITQSPKYLFRKEGQNVTLSCEQNLNHDAMYWYRQDPGQGLRLIYYSQIVNDFQKGDIAEGYSVSREKKESFPLTVTSAQKNPTAFYLCASSIRSGGYNEQFFGPGTRLTVL.

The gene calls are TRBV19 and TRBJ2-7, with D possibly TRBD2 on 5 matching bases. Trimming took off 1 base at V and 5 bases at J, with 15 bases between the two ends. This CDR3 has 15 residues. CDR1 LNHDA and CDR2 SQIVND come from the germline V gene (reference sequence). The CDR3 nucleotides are TGTGCCAGTAGTATAGGCACTAGTGTAGTAGACGAGCAGTACTTC. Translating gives CASSIGTSVVDEQYF.

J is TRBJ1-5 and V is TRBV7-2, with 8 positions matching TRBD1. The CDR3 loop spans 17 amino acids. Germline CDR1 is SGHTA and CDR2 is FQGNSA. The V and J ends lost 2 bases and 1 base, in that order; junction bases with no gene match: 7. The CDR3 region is CASSLQPTGASNQPQHF. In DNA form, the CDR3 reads TGTGCCAGCAGCTTACAACCGACAGGGGCAAGCAATCAGCCCCAGCATTTT.

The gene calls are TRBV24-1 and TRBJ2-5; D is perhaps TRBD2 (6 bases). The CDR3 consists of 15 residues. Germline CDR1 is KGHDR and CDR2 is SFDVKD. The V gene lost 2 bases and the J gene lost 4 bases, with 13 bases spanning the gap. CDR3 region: CATSDSIAERETQYF. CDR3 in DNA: TGTGCCACCAGTGATTCCATAGCGGAGAGAGAGACCCAGTACTTC.

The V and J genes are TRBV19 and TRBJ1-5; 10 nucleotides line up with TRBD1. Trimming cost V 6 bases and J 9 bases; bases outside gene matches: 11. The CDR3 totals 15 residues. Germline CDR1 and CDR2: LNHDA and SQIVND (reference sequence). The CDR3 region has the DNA TGTGCCAGTAGGACAGGGGGCTTTAAGGAGGGGCCCCAGCATTTT. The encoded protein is CASRTGGFKEGPQHF.

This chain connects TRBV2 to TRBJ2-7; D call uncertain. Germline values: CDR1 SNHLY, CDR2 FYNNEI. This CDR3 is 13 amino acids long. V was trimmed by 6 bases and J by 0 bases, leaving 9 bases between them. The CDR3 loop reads CASRISLSYEQYF. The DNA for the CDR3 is TGTGCCAGCAGGATCAGTCTCTCCTACGAGCAGTACTTC.

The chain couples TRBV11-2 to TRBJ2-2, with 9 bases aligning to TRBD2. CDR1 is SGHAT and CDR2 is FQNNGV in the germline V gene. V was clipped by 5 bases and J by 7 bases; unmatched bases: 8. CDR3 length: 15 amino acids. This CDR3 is CASSRVAGVNGELFF. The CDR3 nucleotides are TGTGCCAGCAGCCGGGTAGCGGGAGTGAACGGGGAGCTGTTTTTT.

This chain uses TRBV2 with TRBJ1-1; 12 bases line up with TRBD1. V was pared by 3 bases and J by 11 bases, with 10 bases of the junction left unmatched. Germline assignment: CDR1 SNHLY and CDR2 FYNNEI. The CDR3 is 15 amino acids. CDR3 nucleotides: TGTGCCAGCAGTGAGGAAAGGGACAGGGGGCATACGGCTTTCTTT. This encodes CASSEERDRGHTAFF.

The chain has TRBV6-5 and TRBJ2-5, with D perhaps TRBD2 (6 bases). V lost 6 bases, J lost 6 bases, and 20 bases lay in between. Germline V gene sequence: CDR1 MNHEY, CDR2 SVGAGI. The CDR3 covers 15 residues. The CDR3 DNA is TGTGCCAGCAGCCAAACGGCCGGGGGAATGCAGACCCAGTACTTC. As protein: CASSQTAGGMQTQYF.

The CDR3 protein is CAARTGLTYEQYF. Here the CDR3 DNA reads TGTGCCGCGAGGACAGGCTTAACCTACGAGCAGTACTTC. The rearrangement links TRBV10-3 to TRBJ2-7; 7 bases are a match to TRBD1. V lost 11 bases and J lost 2; bases outside the gene matches: 9. The V gene's germline CDR1 is ENHRY and CDR2 SYGVKD. The CDR3 contains 13 residues.

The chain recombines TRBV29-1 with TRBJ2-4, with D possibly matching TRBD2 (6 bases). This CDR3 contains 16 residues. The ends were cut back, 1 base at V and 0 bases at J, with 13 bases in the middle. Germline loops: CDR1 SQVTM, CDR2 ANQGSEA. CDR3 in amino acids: CSVEVGGLLAKNIQYF. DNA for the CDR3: TGCAGCGTTGAAGTAGGAGGGTTACTAGCCAAAAACATTCAGTACTTC.

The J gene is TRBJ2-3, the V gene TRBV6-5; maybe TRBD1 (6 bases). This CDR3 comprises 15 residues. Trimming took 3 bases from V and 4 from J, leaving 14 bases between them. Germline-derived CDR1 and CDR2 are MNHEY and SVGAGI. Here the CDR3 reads CASSYKLQGPDTQYF. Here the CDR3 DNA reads TGTGCCAGCAGTTATAAACTACAGGGTCCAGATACGCAGTATTTT.

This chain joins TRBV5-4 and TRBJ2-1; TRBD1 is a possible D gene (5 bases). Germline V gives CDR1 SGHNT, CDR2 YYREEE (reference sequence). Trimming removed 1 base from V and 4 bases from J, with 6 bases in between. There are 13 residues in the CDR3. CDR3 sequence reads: CASSLPGYNEQFF. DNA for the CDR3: TGTGCCAGCAGCTTGCCAGGGTACAATGAGCAGTTCTTC.

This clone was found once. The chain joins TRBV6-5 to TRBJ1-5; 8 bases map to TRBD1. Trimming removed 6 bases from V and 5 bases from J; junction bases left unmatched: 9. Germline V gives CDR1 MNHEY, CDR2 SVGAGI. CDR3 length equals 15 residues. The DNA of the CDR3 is TGTGCCAGCAGGGTGGCAGGGGGCGCCCATCAGCCCCAGCATTTT. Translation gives CASRVAGGAHQPQHF.

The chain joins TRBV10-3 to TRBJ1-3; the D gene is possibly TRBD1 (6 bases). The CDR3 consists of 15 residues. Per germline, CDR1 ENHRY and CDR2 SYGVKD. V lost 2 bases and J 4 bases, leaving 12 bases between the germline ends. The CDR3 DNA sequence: TGTGCCATCAGTGAGGAGGGGGTTTTGGGAAACACCATATATTTT. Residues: CAISEEGVLGNTIYF.

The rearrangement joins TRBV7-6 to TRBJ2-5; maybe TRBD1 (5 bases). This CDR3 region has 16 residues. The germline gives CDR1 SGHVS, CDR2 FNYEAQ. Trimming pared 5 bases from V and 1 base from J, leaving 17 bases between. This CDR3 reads CASSPSARGRQETQYF. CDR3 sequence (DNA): TGTGCCAGCAGCCCCTCCGCTAGGGGCCGCCAAGAGACCCAGTACTTC.

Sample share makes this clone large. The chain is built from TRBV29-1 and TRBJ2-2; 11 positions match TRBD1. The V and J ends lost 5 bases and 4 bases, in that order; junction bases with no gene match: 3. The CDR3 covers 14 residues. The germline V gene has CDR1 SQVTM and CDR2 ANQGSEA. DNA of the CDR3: TGCAGCGTTCAGGGACAGGGGGGCACCGGGGAGCTGTTTTTT. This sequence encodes CSVQGQGGTGELFF.

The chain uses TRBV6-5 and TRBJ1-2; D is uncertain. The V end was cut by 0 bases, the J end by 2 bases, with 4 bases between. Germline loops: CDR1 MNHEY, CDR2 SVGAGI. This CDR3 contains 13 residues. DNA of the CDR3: TGTGCCAGCAGTTACTCATCGAACTATGGCTACACCTTC. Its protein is CASSYSSNYGYTF.